One and the same sample provided the 26 T cell receptor beta chains below, sequenced in a study of identical twins. Via MiXCR, TCRdb re-called the 5' RACE reads, giving one row per CDR3 protein. This table holds roughly 690,000 distinct CDR3 sequences, around 6% found once. The sample comprised naive T cells sorted from blood. All receptors come from a man aged 18 to 29 in good health.

This clonotype occurred many times. The chain carries TRBV10-3 and TRBJ1-1; tentatively, D is TRBD1 (5 bases). V was cut by 5 bases and J by 0 bases, with 13 bases left in between. The germline gives CDR1 ENHRY, CDR2 SYGVKD. CDR3 length: 15 amino acids. CDR3 in DNA: TGTGCCATCAGTTCGACAGAGCTAATGAACACTGAAGCTTTCTTT. Translating it yields CAISSTELMNTEAFF.

This clonotype was seen a few times. The chain links TRBV2 to TRBJ1-5; D remains ambiguous. The CDR3 contains 12 residues. Trimming stripped 5 bases from V and 7 bases from J, with 9 bases between. The germline V gene encodes CDR1 SNHLY and CDR2 FYNNEI. The CDR3 here is CASSPGSQPQHF. DNA for the CDR3: TGTGCCAGCAGTCCAGGATCGCAGCCCCAGCATTTT.

This clonotype was seen at least ten times. This chain joins TRBV7-2 and TRBJ2-1; 8 positions match TRBD2. The CDR3 loop spans 13 amino acids. CDR1 is SGHTA and CDR2 is FQGNSA in the germline V gene. The junction had 8 bases not matched to a gene; V was cut back by 1 base and J by 15 bases. The CDR3 spells CASSLGGSGITFF. The DNA for the CDR3 is TGTGCCAGCAGCTTAGGGGGTAGCGGGATCACGTTCTTC.

There are a few counts of this clonotype. The CDR3 DNA reads TGCGCCAGCAGCATTGGGGGCCTAGCGGGGATAGAAGAGACCCAGTACTTC. Translation gives CASSIGGLAGIEETQYF. The V call is TRBV5-1, the J call TRBJ2-5, with TRBD2 matching over 9 bases. The V gene end was trimmed by 4 bases and the J gene end by 3 bases; junction bases not matched to a gene: 13. The germline V gene has CDR1 SGHRS and CDR2 YFSETQ. CDR3 length: 17 amino acids. The whole variable domain, filled in from reference TRBV5-1 and TRBJ2-5, reads KAGVTQTPRYLIKTRGQQVTLSCSPISGHRSVSWYQQTPGQGLQFLFEYFSETQRNKGNFPGRFSGRQFSNSRSEMNVSTLELGDSALYLCASSIGGLAGIEETQYFGPGTRLLVL.

This clonotype was recorded at least ten times. The CDR3 protein is CASSLGLAVTGELFF. The CDR3 DNA follows: TGTGCCAGCAGTTTGGGCCTAGCCGTCACCGGGGAGCTGTTTTTT. The gene calls are TRBV7-9 and TRBJ2-2, with D possibly matching TRBD2 (5 bases). This CDR3 spans 15 amino acids. V lost 6 bases and J lost 4, with 15 bases in between. Per germline, CDR1 SEHNR and CDR2 FQNEAQ (reference sequence).

In its sample, this clonotype was seen many times. The chain combines TRBV12-3 or TRBV12-4 with TRBJ2-7; D is uncertain. The CDR3 consists of 11 residues. V lost 5 bases, J lost 7 bases, and 9 bases lay in between. The DNA of the CDR3 is TGTGCCAGCAGTGTCGGGTGGGAGCAGTACTTC. It is translated as CASSVGWEQYF.

This clonotype occurred a few times. DNA of the CDR3: TGTGCCAGCAGTAAGATGGGCGAGCAGTACTTC. Its translation is CASSKMGEQYF. This chain links TRBV27 with TRBJ2-7; unclear D gene. V was pared by 5 bases and J by 6 bases, with 8 bases between. The CDR3 is 11 amino acids. Per the germline V gene, CDR1 is MNHEY and CDR2 is SMNVEV (reference sequence).

This clonotype was counted at least ten times. V and J are TRBV7-8 and TRBJ2-3; no clear D gene. The germline V and J ends were trimmed by 2 bases and 6 bases, with 18 bases remaining between them. The CDR3 consists of 16 residues. Germline CDR1 and CDR2: SGHVS and FQNEAQ. CDR3 nucleotide sequence: TGTGCCAGCAGCTTAATTTTCCAGCCCTCTGGGGATACGCAGTATTTT. This encodes CASSLIFQPSGDTQYF.

This clonotype was observed a handful of times. V usage is TRBV3-1 and J usage is TRBJ2-2, with D tentatively TRBD2 (5 bases). The ends were cut back, 5 bases at V and 2 bases at J, with 12 bases in the middle. Germline V lookup: CDR1 LGHDT, CDR2 YNNKEL (reference sequence). This CDR3 spans 15 amino acids. The CDR3 reads CASSVGLVNTGELFF. For the CDR3, the DNA is TGTGCCAGCAGCGTAGGACTTGTCAACACCGGGGAGCTGTTTTTT.

This clonotype occurred many times. The chain recombines TRBV28 with TRBJ1-2, with a tentative D call TRBD1 (6 bases). CDR1 is MDHEN and CDR2 is SYDVKM in the germline V gene. This CDR3 is 12 amino acids long. V was trimmed by 8 bases and J by 5 bases, leaving 12 bases between them. CDR3 region: CASVGQRYGYTF. CDR3 coding DNA: TGTGCCAGCGTCGGACAGCGATATGGCTACACCTTC.

This clonotype occurred many times. The junction shows a germline mismatch at one end, possibly a read error. This chain links TRBV4-3 with TRBJ1-5; no definite D call. Per germline, CDR1 LGHNA and CDR2 YSLEER. The CDR3 extends over 14 amino acids. DNA of the CDR3: TGCGCCAGCAGCCAGGACCGGGGATATCATCCCCAGCATTTT. It codes for CASSQDRGYHPQHF.

In this sample, this clonotype turned up a few times. V is TRBV7-9 and J is TRBJ2-5; 8 bases are shared with TRBD1. The junction had 7 bases not matched to a gene; V was cut back by 5 bases and J by 5 bases. CDR1 is SEHNR and CDR2 is FQNEAQ in the germline V gene (reference sequence). The CDR3 contains 14 residues. CDR3 DNA sequence: TGTGCCAGCAGCCCTCAGGGGGCGCGGGAGACCCAGTACTTC. It codes for CASSPQGARETQYF.

V is TRBV4-2 and J is TRBJ2-7; unclear D gene. This CDR3 is built from 13 residues. V was trimmed by 4 bases and J by 1 base, leaving 8 bases between them. In germline, CDR1 is LGHNA, CDR2 YNFKEQ. This chain's CDR3 is CASSPLMSYEQYF. The DNA for the CDR3 is TGTGCCAGCAGCCCCCTTATGTCCTACGAGCAGTACTTC.

This clonotype was found a few times. V and J are TRBV2 and TRBJ1-1; TRBD1 agrees at 8 bases. The V gene's germline CDR1 is SNHLY and CDR2 FYNNEI. V lost 4 bases and J lost 7; bases outside the gene matches: 5. The CDR3 is 13 residues long. CDR3 region: CASSGQGAGEAFF. DNA of the CDR3: TGTGCCAGCAGTGGGCAGGGGGCTGGTGAAGCTTTCTTT.

The chain carries TRBV7-3 and TRBJ1-1; a weak D match, TRBD1 (6 bases). Germline V gene data show CDR1 as SGHTA and CDR2 as FQGTGA. Deletions cut 5 bases from V and 8 bases from J, with 15 bases between. CDR3 length: 13 amino acids. CDR3 DNA sequence: TGTGCCAGCAGCCTCCGGGGGCCCGGCGAAGCTTTCTTT. Its protein is CASSLRGPGEAFF.

The V gene is TRBV5-1, the J gene TRBJ2-2; D is unresolved. From germline, CDR1 is SGHRS and CDR2 YFSETQ. The CDR3 has 13 residues. V was trimmed by 7 bases and J by 2 bases, leaving 9 bases between them. The CDR3 protein is CASADGNTGELFF. In DNA, the CDR3 is TGCGCCAGCGCGGACGGAAACACCGGGGAGCTGTTTTTT.

This clonotype has a count of ten or more. This sequence joins TRBV20-1 and TRBJ1-2, with no clear D. Germline-derived CDR1 and CDR2 are DFQATT and SNEGSKA (reference sequence). The V end lost 5 bases, the J end lost 8 bases, and 12 bases lay between the germline ends. The CDR3 length is 11 residues. CDR3 DNA sequence: TGCAGTGCTCCCGGGGTTGCGGGCTACACCTTC. This gives the protein CSAPGVAGYTF.

In its sample, this clonotype was seen many times. The rearrangement uses TRBV4-3 and TRBJ1-2, with D uncertain. The germline CDR1 and CDR2 sequences are LGHNA and YSLEER. Trimming cost V 1 base and J 8 bases, with 14 bases left between them. The CDR3 has 14 residues. The CDR3 reads CASSQAPFDPGYTF. DNA of the CDR3: TGCGCCAGCAGCCAAGCCCCGTTCGACCCGGGCTACACCTTC.

This clonotype has only a few counts. This sequence joins TRBV7-2 and TRBJ2-7; D might be TRBD1 (7 bases). Looked up from germline, CDR1 is SGHTA and CDR2 is FQGNSA. V gave up 0 bases and J gave up 6 bases, with 18 bases separating them. There are 16 residues in the CDR3. This chain's CDR3 is CASSLARTGGGGEQYF. The DNA of the CDR3 is TGTGCCAGCAGCTTAGCGCGGACAGGTGGGGGAGGCGAGCAGTACTTC.

The chain recombines TRBV3-1 with TRBJ2-3; 8 bases match TRBD2. The J segment lost 3 bases and the V segment lost 3 bases, leaving 2 bases of the junction unmatched. This CDR3 comprises 14 residues. Germline CDR1 is LGHDT and CDR2 is YNNKEL (reference sequence). CDR3 in amino acids: CASSQRLATDTQYF. The CDR3 DNA follows: TGTGCCAGCAGCCAGAGACTAGCGACAGATACGCAGTATTTT.

The chain recombines TRBV15 with TRBJ2-3; unclear D gene. The CDR3 covers 15 residues. Germline V gene sequence: CDR1 LNHNV, CDR2 YYDKDF (reference sequence). V shed 0 bases and J shed 5 bases, with 12 bases lying between them. The CDR3 reads CATSRDLGYRDTQYF. DNA of the CDR3: TGTGCCACCAGCAGAGATCTAGGGTACCGAGATACGCAGTATTTT.

The chain combines TRBV20-1 with TRBJ2-5, with unresolved D. The CDR3 sequence is 16 residues long. Germline assignment: CDR1 DFQATT and CDR2 SNEGSKA (reference sequence). Trimming left V 0 bases short and J 2 bases short, with 16 bases between. CDR3 in amino acids: CSARELSRMEQETQYF. The CDR3 DNA sequence: TGCAGTGCTAGAGAATTGAGTAGGATGGAGCAAGAGACCCAGTACTTC.

This clonotype was detected a few times. V is TRBV10-3 and J is TRBJ2-7; TRBD2 aligns across 8 bases. Germline values: CDR1 ENHRY, CDR2 SYGVKD. The CDR3 has 13 amino acids. The junction had 6 bases not matched to a gene; V was cut back by 4 bases and J by 7 bases. The chain's CDR3 is CAISVGLAREQYF. The CDR3 DNA is TGTGCCATCAGTGTTGGACTAGCTCGTGAGCAGTACTTC.

V is TRBV6-1 and J is TRBJ2-1, with D possibly TRBD1 on 7 matching bases. V lost 8 bases and J lost 7, with 15 bases in between. CDR1 is MNHNS and CDR2 is SASEGT in the germline V gene. There are 13 residues in the CDR3. The CDR3 spells CASGRGEVNEQFF. For the CDR3, the DNA is TGTGCCAGCGGCAGGGGGGAGGTTAATGAGCAGTTCTTC.

The chain uses TRBV12-3 or TRBV12-4 and TRBJ1-6, with a tentative D call TRBD1 (5 bases). V was pared by 6 bases and J by 5 bases, with 11 bases between. CDR3 length: 14 residues. The CDR3: CASRAGANNSPLHF. The CDR3, as DNA: TGTGCCAGCAGGGCTGGGGCGAATAATTCACCCCTCCACTTT.

This sequence joins TRBV6-1 and TRBJ2-5; 9 bases match TRBD1. Losses at the gene ends were 4 bases for V and 6 bases for J; bases not matched to a gene: 6. The CDR3 consists of 14 residues. The germline gives CDR1 MNHNS, CDR2 SASEGT. CDR3 DNA: TGTGCCAGCAGTGGGGACAGGGCGTTAAAGACCCAGTACTTC. It specifies CASSGDRALKTQYF.